This TCR beta chain emerged from a study of beta chain features in type 1 diabetes. About the research overall: Across every sample, almost 110,000,000 sorted cells were examined in total.

All of the isolated RNA was reverse transcribed, so expressed TCRB transcripts were sequenced. TCRdb's table, derived via immunoSEQ multiplex PCR, lists solely in-frame clones and lacks some. The sample has about 620,000 clones, around a sixth seen once. The CDR3 contains 15 residues. The germline CDR1 and CDR2 sequences are SGDLS and YYNGEE. The junction had 4 bases not matched to a gene; V was cut back by 0 bases and J by 8 bases. The sequenced material came from naive CD4+ T cells from blood. The chain links TRBV9 to TRBJ2-1, with 11 positions matching TRBD2. The sequence was obtained from a man younger than 35 in good health. The CDR3 sequence: CASSVELAGGYEQFF. The CDR3 DNA reads TGTGCCAGCAGCGTAGAGCTAGCGGGAGGATATGAGCAGTTCTTC.